Presented here are 2 T cell receptor beta chains from one specimen sequenced in a study of T cells in Graves' hyperthyroidism and ophthalmopathy. The CDR3 regions of TCR beta were amplified from RNA transcripts. The HTBI primer set served for first-round RT-PCR of the TCR CDR3. Each CDR3 protein gets one entry after TCRdb re-called the multiplex PCR reads with MiXCR. The table has about 59,000 distinct CDR3 sequences, roughly 58% seen once. Source material: blood. The receptor set was obtained from a woman aged 55-69 years with Graves' ophthalmopathy.

The rearrangement uses TRBV15 and TRBJ2-5; D is uncertain. In germline, CDR1 is LNHNV, CDR2 YYDKDF (reference sequence). V was trimmed by 3 bases and J by 3 bases, leaving 14 bases between them. The CDR3 loop spans 15 amino acids. The CDR3 nucleotides are TGTGCCACCAGCAGCCAAGATCTCGGTAAAGAGACCCAGTACTTC. Encoded protein: CATSSQDLGKETQYF.

This clonotype was found many times. The genes are TRBV7-9 and TRBJ2-7; 13 bases line up with TRBD2. CDR1 and CDR2 from the germline V gene are SEHNR and FQNEAQ (reference sequence). There are 15 residues in the CDR3. The V gene end was trimmed by 3 bases and the J gene end by 3 bases; junction bases not matched to a gene: 2. CDR3 nucleotide sequence: TGTGCCAGCAGCTTTAGGACTAGCGGGAGCTACGAGCAGTACTTC. Translating it yields CASSFRTSGSYEQYF.